This entry lists 13 T cell receptor beta chains sequenced from one sample in a study of Ad26.COV2.S vaccination and SARS-CoV-2 variants. The method was immunoSEQ multiplex PCR; TCRdb's version includes in-frame clones alone and lacks a portion of them. Of about 330,000 clones listed, about 90% were seen once; the top ten hold about 5.4%. Sample treatment: around 19 received Ad26.COV2.S at low or high dose, single or two shots; roughly five received placebo; per-sample allocation not given. Sampling was done on day 63 after the first vaccine or placebo injection. The material sequenced was peripheral blood, taken in a trial of Ad26.COV2.S vaccine versus placebo. The origin of the receptors is a person aged 18 to 65 who received the Ad26.COV2.S COVID-19 vaccine or a placebo.

This clone appeared a few times. The chain recombines TRBV4-1 with TRBJ1-5; D uncertain. Trimming left V 0 bases short and J 6 bases short, with 21 bases between. The CDR3 has 18 amino acids. Germline V lookup: CDR1 MGHRA, CDR2 YSYEKL. CDR3 in amino acids: CASSQEGYGEGAPQPQHF. CDR3 nucleotide sequence: TGCGCCAGCAGCCAAGAAGGCTACGGGGAGGGAGCACCTCAGCCCCAGCATTTT.

The V and J genes are TRBV18 and TRBJ1-5; D ambiguous. The V end was cut by 0 bases, the J end by 2 bases, with 8 bases between. Germline lookup yields CDR1 KGHSH and CDR2 LQKENI. This CDR3 region has 15 residues. The DNA for the CDR3 is TGTGCCAGCTCACCACCGGGAAGGGGCAATCAGCCCCAGCATTTT. Protein sequence: CASSPPGRGNQPQHF.

The V call is TRBV5-1, the J call TRBJ2-3, with unresolved D. V gave up 5 bases and J gave up 3 bases, with 7 bases separating them. Per germline, CDR1 SGHRS and CDR2 YFSETQ. The CDR3 extends over 12 amino acids. The CDR3: CASRENTDTQYF. The CDR3 bases are TGCGCCAGCAGGGAAAATACAGATACGCAGTATTTT.

The genes are TRBV6-4 and TRBJ2-2; D ambiguous. From germline, CDR1 is MRHNA and CDR2 SNTAGT. Trimming removed 3 bases from V and 4 bases from J, with 9 bases in between. This CDR3 contains 14 residues. CDR3 loop: CASSESAGTGELFF. CDR3 nucleotides: TGTGCCAGCAGTGAATCGGCAGGCACCGGGGAGCTGTTTTTT.

The rearrangement uses TRBV19 and TRBJ1-3; tentatively, D is TRBD1 (5 bases). Trimming took 6 bases from V and 0 from J, leaving 12 bases between them. There are 15 residues in the CDR3. Germline CDR1 reads LNHDA; CDR2 reads SQIVND (reference sequence). The CDR3 nucleotides read TGTGCCAGTAGGCCGGGACCGAGCTCTGGAAACACCATATATTTT. Amino acid sequence: CASRPGPSSGNTIYF.

The chain couples TRBV9 to TRBJ2-2; D might be TRBD2 (5 bases). CDR3 size: 14 residues. Per germline, CDR1 SGDLS and CDR2 YYNGEE. Trimming removed 4 bases from V and 3 bases from J, with 10 bases in between. Written as DNA, the CDR3 is TGTGCCAGCAGCCGACGGGGAGACACCGGGGAGCTGTTTTTT. As protein: CASSRRGDTGELFF.

Only a few counts were recorded for this clone. The rearrangement links TRBV3-1 (or the pseudogene TRBV3-2) to TRBJ2-3; 11 nucleotides line up with TRBD2. After removal of 1 base from V and 0 bases from J, the junction contained 9 bases not matched to a gene. The CDR3 length is 19 residues. Germline V CDR1 and CDR2: LGHDT, YNNKEL (reference sequence). CDR3 sequence (DNA): TGTGCCAGCAGCCAAGGGGACCCGGGACTAGCGGTTAGCACAGATACGCAGTATTTT. As protein: CASSQGDPGLAVSTDTQYF.

The chain carries TRBV3-1 (or the pseudogene TRBV3-2) and TRBJ2-1, with D hard to call. With 1 base removed from V and 5 bases from J, the gap between germline ends came to 6 bases. Per the germline V gene, CDR1 is LGHDT and CDR2 is YNNKEL (reference sequence). The CDR3 extends over 13 amino acids. CDR3 in amino acids: CASSQVIDNEQFF. The CDR3 region has the DNA TGTGCCAGCAGCCAAGTAATCGACAATGAGCAGTTCTTC.

V usage is TRBV4-1 and J usage is TRBJ2-1, with 15 bases that match TRBD2. CDR1 is MGHRA, CDR2 YSYEKL, per germline. V lost 5 bases, J lost 0 bases, and 11 bases stayed unmatched. The CDR3 is made up of 20 amino acids. Written as DNA, the CDR3 is TGCGCCAGCAGCTCGCCTAAGGGGACTAGCGGGGGGCCCTCCTACAATGAGCAGTTCTTC. Protein: CASSSPKGTSGGPSYNEQFF.

The V call is TRBV4-3, the J call TRBJ2-1, with 8 bases that match TRBD1. This CDR3 region has 18 residues. Per germline, CDR1 LGHNA and CDR2 YSLEER. Trimming took 2 bases from V and 5 from J; bases not matched to a gene: 14. The CDR3 bases are TGCGCCAGCAGCCAATACGCGGACAGGGAACTTCTAAACAATGAGCAGTTCTTC. Translated: CASSQYADRELLNNEQFF.

The CDR3 bases are TGTGCCAGCAGCGTAACCGGGACAGGAACACCCCTCCACTTT. Protein sequence: CASSVTGTGTPLHF. The chain couples TRBV9 to TRBJ1-6, with TRBD1 matching 8 bases. CDR1 is SGDLS and CDR2 is YYNGEE in the germline V gene. V gave up 1 base and J gave up 11 bases; unmatched junction bases: 5. This CDR3 comprises 14 residues.

V is TRBV6-5 and J is TRBJ1-5; no clear D gene. The germline V and J ends were trimmed by 6 bases and 2 bases, with 14 bases remaining between them. The CDR3 sequence is 15 residues long. From germline, CDR1 is MNHEY and CDR2 SVGAGI. The CDR3 reads CASSHEGVGNQPQHF. DNA for the CDR3: TGTGCCAGCAGCCACGAGGGCGTCGGCAATCAGCCCCAGCATTTT.

This chain joins TRBV7-2 and TRBJ1-1, with 7 bases lining up with TRBD1. The CDR3 extends over 13 amino acids. V lost 4 bases, J lost 4 bases, and 3 bases stayed unmatched. Germline-derived CDR1 and CDR2 are SGHTA and FQGNSA. CDR3 sequence reads: CASSSPGGTEAFF. The DNA of the CDR3 is TGTGCCAGCAGCTCCCCAGGGGGCACTGAAGCTTTCTTT.